This T cell receptor (beta chain) was captured in a study of neurological immune-mediated disorders (dated by TCRdb to between 2018 and 2021). Background on the whole study: Among the 35 or so multiple sclerosis patients, some 31 had relapsing-remitting MS and 3 had secondary progressive MS. The cohort was made up of 65 to 75 subjects, consisting of about 15 HAM/TSP patients, roughly 35 multiple sclerosis patients and approximately 20 healthy controls. Alongside PBMC samples, the set of around 99 TCR-beta libraries contained longitudinal samples, technical triplicates, and paired CD4+ and CD8+ T-cell subsets that had been sorted. The study compared peripheral blood TCR-beta repertoires of HTLV-I-associated myelopathy (HAM/TSP) patients, multiple sclerosis patients and healthy controls using UMI-based sequencing.

cDNA was synthesized by template-switch 5'RACE using a primer with a 10-nucleotide random unique molecular identifier that tagged each TCR transcript. Every sequencing run covered 15-18 subjects and yielded more than 180 million TCR-beta sequences. The RNeasy kit was used to extract total RNA. The KAPA Real-time Library Amplification kit was used to amplify TCR-beta VDJ regions with primers for the TCR constant region and the 5'RACE anchor. A first PCR added sample indexes and Illumina adaptors, after which a second PCR increased the library yield. The roughly 650 bp TCR product was size-selected on a 2% E-gel SizeSelection system after Ampure bead purification. Before pooling, library quality was checked on a Bioanalyzer, concentration was measured with Qubit, and libraries were quantified with the Kapa Library Quantification kit. Paired-end 2 x 150 bp sequencing of the libraries was performed on an Illumina HiSeq 2500. To increase sequence diversity, about 23-30% phiX was spiked into each library pool. The authors processed their data as follows. Quality-filtered reads were processed with the UMI-based MiGEC pipeline, and over 90% of raw TCR sequences were removed by the MiGEC pipeline during error correction. IMGT germline references were used for alignment of VDJ genes, and clonotypes were defined by a unique CDR3 amino acid sequence together with V-J genes. VDJtools evaluated clonal expansion, Shannon diversity and CDR3 relatedness (CalcPairwiseDistances, ClusterSamples); CLCbio workbench built phylogenetic trees. Using coefficient-of-variation modelling across technical triplicates, the study counted a clone as expanded if it had at least 8 unique UMIs. The raw public data were reprocessed by TCRdb itself: fastp quality trimming at Q25, MiXCR clonotype calling, in-frame beta chains only. Each record represents a unique CDR3 protein, reported with the most common genes and DNA among its rows. Here the V and J calls rest on TCRdb's processing, not on the authors' analysis. The sample data list tens of thousands of distinct CDR3 sequences, and 2% to 3% of these were observed just once. Around 3% of the sample comes from the top ten.

The CDR3 spans 13 residues, from the cysteine through the phenylalanine. The kept DNA is CDR3 alone, 39 bases in frame from the first base. The germline V gene yields SGHVS for CDR1 and FNYEAQ for CDR2. Cut back by 3 bases and 4 bases, the V and J ends lie 10 bases apart. This clonotype was found many times. Its antigen is not yet known. Per-base quality was not reported, and no clone a single base away is much larger than it. Study-wide conclusions, independent of this receptor: Expanded clones from different subjects shared no identical CDR3 amino acid sequences, which suggests that TCR-beta repertoires were private in all groups. No clinical or MRI features were associated with the MS cluster, and the authors said that larger cohorts are needed. Repertoires from 18 of 34 MS patients were grouped by phylogenetic analysis into a cluster of related CDR3 sequences, suggesting a possible repertoire-level signature. TCR clonal expansion was highest in HAM/TSP patients and lowest in MS patients, with MS patients falling below even healthy controls.

Libraries from unsorted PBMCs were made from 2 million PBMCs kept in RNAlater at -80 degrees C until RNA extraction. The multiple sclerosis patients were enrolled in a US clinical protocol that evaluated disease progression with magnetic resonance imaging. PBMCs were separated from peripheral blood using Ficoll-Hypaque density gradient centrifugation and then cryopreserved in liquid nitrogen. The sample consisted of PBMCs. The chain uses TRBV7-6 and TRBJ2-7, with the D gene possibly TRBD1 or TRBD2, each one fitting 5 bases. The TCR was taken from a man over 45 with multiple sclerosis. The CDR3 sequence is CASSFGTEYEQYF. The DNA sequence reads TGTGCCAGCAGCTTTGGGACGGAGTACGAGCAGTACTTC.